These T cell receptor beta chains were read from a single sample in a study of OX40 agonist ivuxolimab in advanced cancers. This table comes from immunoSEQ multiplex PCR, and its TCRdb copy is limited to in-frame clones, with some not included. The table lists tens of thousands of clones, 75% to 85% of them singletons. This material consisted of CD4+ or CD8+ T cells sorted from blood, taken in a trial of the OX40 agonist ivuxolimab. The receptor source for this set is an adult with an advanced solid tumor such as melanoma, head and neck, liver or kidney cancer. Both conserved end residues are part of each CDR3. A D gene is named only where the DNA matches it firmly. Only part of the rows carry a size: once, few, many, or a class if the clone is expanded.

TRBV4-1,NA,NA,TRBJ2-6,TGCGCCAGCAGCCAAGATCCCGGAGCCCGAGGGGCCAACGTCCTGACTTTC,CASSQDPGARGANVLTF
TRBV2,NA,NA,TRBJ2-5,TGTGCCAGCAGTGAGGCAAACCTCGCGTATCCAGGGAATTGGGCCCAGTACTTC,CASSEANLAYPGNWAQYF
TRBV19,TRBD1,NA,TRBJ1-5,TGTGCCAGTAGAGGCGGGACAGTGAATCAGCCCCAGCATTTT,CASRGGTVNQPQHF
TRBV2,TRBD2,NA,TRBJ2-1,TGTGCCAGCAGTTCCCTTGGCGGGAGGGCCACTTACAATGAGCAGTTCTTC,CASSSLGGRATYNEQFF
TRBV7-9,NA,NA,TRBJ1-2,TGTGCCAGCAGCGCCCGGGACGGTAACTATGGCTACACCTTC,CASSARDGNYGYTF
TRBV29-1,NA,NA,TRBJ2-5,TGCAGCGCCGTGGAGGGGGTACAAGAGACCCAGTACTTC,CSAVEGVQETQYF
TRBV2,TRBD1,NA,TRBJ1-2,TGTGCCAGCAGTGAAGAGGCAGGGGGCTCACATGGCTACACCTTC,CASSEEAGGSHGYTF
TRBV7-2,TRBD2,NA,TRBJ2-7,TGTGCCAGCAGCTCACTAGCGGGAGGAACCTACGAGCAGTACTTC,CASSSLAGGTYEQYF
TRBV15,TRBD1,NA,TRBJ1-2,TGTGCCACCAGCAGAGGTGGGACAGAATCTAACTATGGCTACACCTTC,CATSRGGTESNYGYTF
TRBV7-9,TRBD1,NA,TRBJ2-7,TGTGCCAGCAGCCGAGCGACCGGGACAGGGGTCGGGGAGCAGTACTTC,CASSRATGTGVGEQYF
TRBV10-3,NA,NA,TRBJ2-2,TGTGCCATCAGCCTGGGACCGAACACCGGGGAGCTGTTTTTT,CAISLGPNTGELFF
TRBV28,NA,NA,TRBJ2-6,TGTGCCAGCAGACTGGCAACCTCTGGGGCCAACGTCCTGACTTTC,CASRLATSGANVLTF
TRBV9,NA,NA,TRBJ1-1,TGTGCCAGCAGCGCCGTTGGGGGACCTACTAACACTGAAGCTTTCTTT,CASSAVGGPTNTEAFF
TRBV5-1,TRBD2,NA,TRBJ2-2,TGCGCCAGCAGCTTACAAGCGGGAGTGGGTACCGGGGAGCTGTTTTTT,CASSLQAGVGTGELFF
TRBV6-4,NA,NA,TRBJ2-7,TGTGCCAGCAGTGACCGGCCTGCCGCCCTAAAAACCTACGAGCAGTACTTC,CASSDRPAALKTYEQYF
TRBV11-2,NA,NA,TRBJ1-1,TGTGCCAGCAGCCAATCGAAGGTAACTGAAGCTTTCTTT,CASSQSKVTEAFF
TRBV2,NA,NA,TRBJ2-1,TGTGCCAGCCACCCGGGACCCGGGAATCATGGTCATGAGCAGTTCTTC,CASHPGPGNHGHEQFF
TRBV6-1,NA,NA,TRBJ1-5,TGTGCCAGCAGTGAGGGCATTAGCAATCAGCCCCAGCATTTT,CASSEGISNQPQHF
TRBV5-6,NA,few,TRBJ1-6,TGTGCCAGCAGCGGGGGTTTTGGGAGACCTAATTCACCCCTCCACTTT,CASSGGFGRPNSPLHF
TRBV5-4,TRBD1,NA,TRBJ2-3,TGTGCCAGCAGCACCAGACAGGGGGTGGATACGCAGTATTTT,CASSTRQGVDTQYF
TRBV20-1,TRBD1,NA,TRBJ2-7,TGCAGTGGACAGGGGCCCTACGAGCAGTACTTC,CSGQGPYEQYF
TRBV18,NA,once,TRBJ2-7,TGTGCCAGCTCACCAGGGCGCCAACCCTACGAGCAGTACTTC,CASSPGRQPYEQYF
TRBV6-1,NA,NA,TRBJ2-7,TGTGCCAGCAAACGGGGGCCCTACGAGCAGTACTTC,CASKRGPYEQYF
TRBV11-3,TRBD1,NA,TRBJ2-7,TGTGCCAGCAGCCCAGTGGCTACAGGGGGCGAGCAGTACTTC,CASSPVATGGEQYF
TRBV7-9,TRBD2,NA,TRBJ2-7,TGTGCCAGCAGCGATGATAAAGGCGGGAGCTCCTACGAGCAGTACTTC,CASSDDKGGSSYEQYF
TRBV7-2,NA,NA,TRBJ1-4,TGTGCCAGCAGCCCCCCGCGGGCAACTAATGAAAAACTGTTTTTT,CASSPPRATNEKLFF